The T cell receptor (beta chain) described here comes from a study of a mutant IDH1 vaccine in newly diagnosed glioma. As for the study in general: In weeks 1, 3, 5, 7, 11, 15, 19 and 23, patients were vaccinated.

Stated time point: week 23, last vaccination. All doses held 300 ug of mutant IDH1 20-mer peptide, with topical imiquimod. Comments on this clone: Its antigen is unknown.

Libraries were prepared by immunoSEQ multiplex PCR; TCRdb keeps only in-frame clonotypes and omits some of them. Among around 76,000 clones, 75% to 90% were seen once, and the ten largest hold 0.6% to 0.95%. Per the germline V gene, CDR1 is SGHNT and CDR2 is YENEEA. Trimming cost V 4 bases and J 6 bases, with 16 bases left between them. The CDR3 extends over 15 amino acids. The sample here was PBMCs, taken from a glioma patient whose treatment included an IDH1 peptide vaccine. This clonotype was obtained from a woman aged 45-65 years with glioma. The chain joins TRBV11-3 to TRBJ2-1; maybe TRBD2 (7 bases). The CDR3 is CASSSPRGGVNEQFF. The CDR3 nucleotides read TGTGCCAGCAGCTCCCCGAGGGGGGGGGTCAATGAGCAGTTCTTC.